This T cell receptor beta chain stems from a study of cytomegalovirus exposure and HLA in healthy donors. Findings and limits, study-wide: An apparent linkage of common viral pathogens to several of the most significant clusters emerged in a later analysis. High specificity and sensitivity for cytomegalovirus status were reported for the classifier. The study labeled more than 150 TCR beta chains cytomegalovirus-associated. The authors excluded some V segments, including TRBV6-2 and TRBV6-3, as indistinguishable.

To note about this clone: Its matching antigen is unknown.

PCR involved 60 Vbeta and 13 Jbeta primers. Clones were sequenced by immunoSEQ multiplex PCR, and TCRdb holds only the in-frame ones, with some missing. The sample shows around 140,000 clones, 80% to 90% of them seen only once. The CDR3 has 15 amino acids. The germline V gene has CDR1 LGHNA and CDR2 YSLEER. The ends were cut back, 1 base at V and 3 bases at J, with 10 bases in the middle. The chain uses TRBV4-3 and TRBJ2-1; D may be TRBD2 (6 bases). This clonotype was sampled from a woman in her 30s in good health and CMV-seronegative. Sequenced material: PBMCs. CDR3 coding DNA: TGCGCCAGCAGCCAAGTGGCGACTAGCTACAATGAGCAGTTCTTC. This encodes CASSQVATSYNEQFF.